This T cell receptor beta chain was found in a study of blood T cell repertoires in COVID-19. Study as a whole: Acute-phase and convalescent COVID-19 samples originated in the United States, Italy and Spain. In each case, the material was cDNA or gDNA derived from T cells, B-cell-depleted T cells, or PBMCs.

Some clones are missing from TCRdb's copy, which holds only in-frame ones; the method was immunoSEQ multiplex PCR. In the table there are around 140,000 clones, about 81% of which are singletons. CDR3 size: 15 residues. Clinical histories supplied by participants themselves formed the basis of cohort assignment. Source material: PBMCs or T cells enriched from blood (not recorded which). This receptor was taken from a man aged 40-49 years with acute COVID-19. V usage is TRBV21-1 and J usage is TRBJ2-7; the table names TRBD1, a call not compared with the DNA. TRBV21-1 is a recognized pseudogene. CDR3 sequence (DNA): TGTGCCAGCAGCAAAATGAGGTTGAAAGGGGACGAGCAGTACTTC. Translated, it gives CASSKMRLKGDEQYF.